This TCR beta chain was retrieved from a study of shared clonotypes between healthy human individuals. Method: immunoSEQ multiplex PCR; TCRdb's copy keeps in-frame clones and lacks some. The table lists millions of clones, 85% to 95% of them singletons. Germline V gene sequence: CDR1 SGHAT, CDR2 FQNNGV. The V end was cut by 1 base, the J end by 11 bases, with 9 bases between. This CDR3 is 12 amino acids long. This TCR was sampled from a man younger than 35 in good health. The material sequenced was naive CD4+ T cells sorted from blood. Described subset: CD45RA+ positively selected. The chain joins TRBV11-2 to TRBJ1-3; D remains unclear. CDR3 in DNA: TGTGCCAGCAGCTTAGGGGGTCCTTCCATATATTTT. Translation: CASSLGGPSIYF. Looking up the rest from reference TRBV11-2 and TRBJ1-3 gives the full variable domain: EAGVAQSPRYKIIEKRQSVAFWCNPISGHATLYWYQQILGQGPKLLIQFQNNGVVDDSQLPKDRFSAERLKGVDSTLKIQPAKLEDSAVYLCASSLGGPSIYFGEGSWLTVV.